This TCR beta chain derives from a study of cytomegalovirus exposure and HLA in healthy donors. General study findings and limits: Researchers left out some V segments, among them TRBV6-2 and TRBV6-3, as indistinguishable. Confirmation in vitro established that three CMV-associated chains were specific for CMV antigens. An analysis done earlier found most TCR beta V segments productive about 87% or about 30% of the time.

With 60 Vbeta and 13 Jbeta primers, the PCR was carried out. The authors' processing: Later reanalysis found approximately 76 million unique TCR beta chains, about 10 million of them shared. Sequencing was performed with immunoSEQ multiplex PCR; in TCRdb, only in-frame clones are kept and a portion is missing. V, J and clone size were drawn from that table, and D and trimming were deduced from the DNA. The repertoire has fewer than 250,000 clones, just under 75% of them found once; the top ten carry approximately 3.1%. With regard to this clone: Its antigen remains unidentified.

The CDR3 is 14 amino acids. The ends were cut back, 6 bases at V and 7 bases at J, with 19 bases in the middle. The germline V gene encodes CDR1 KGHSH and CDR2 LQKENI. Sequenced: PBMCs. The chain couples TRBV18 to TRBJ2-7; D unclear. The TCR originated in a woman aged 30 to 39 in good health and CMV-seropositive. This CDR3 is CASSQLASSEEQYF. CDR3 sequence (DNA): TGTGCCAGCTCCCAACTGGCCTCATCGGAGGAGCAGTACTTC.